What follows are 25 T cell receptor beta chains derived from one specimen sequenced in a study of cytomegalovirus exposure and HLA in healthy donors. Using immunoSEQ multiplex PCR, the repertoire was profiled, and TCRdb retains in-frame clones only, with some absent. The repertoire holds 90,000 to 150,000 clones, with under 90% as singletons. Sequenced material: PBMCs. Source of these receptors: a woman between 25 and 40 years old in good health and CMV-seronegative.

This clone was recorded only once. The chain joins TRBV18 to TRBJ2-5; unclear D gene. The CDR3 has 12 residues. Germline loops: CDR1 KGHSH, CDR2 LQKENI. The V and J ends lost 4 bases and 1 base respectively, with 4 bases between them. CDR3 sequence: CASSRAQETQYF. Written as DNA, the CDR3 is TGTGCCAGCTCACGGGCCCAAGAGACCCAGTACTTC.

V gene TRBV10-3 combines with J gene TRBJ1-1, with D perhaps matching TRBD1 (5 bases). V was clipped by 4 bases and J by 3 bases, with 12 bases between them. This CDR3 contains 14 residues. The germline gives CDR1 ENHRY, CDR2 SYGVKD. The CDR3 nucleotides are TGTGCCATCAGTGGAGGGGAGGAGTACACTGAAGCTTTCTTT. Translating it yields CAISGGEEYTEAFF.

V gene TRBV20-1 combines with J gene TRBJ2-1; D is undetermined. The V and J ends lost 7 bases and 7 bases respectively, with 11 bases between them. Germline V lookup: CDR1 DFQATT, CDR2 SNEGSKA (reference sequence). This CDR3 contains 11 residues. The CDR3 loop is CSVLDANEQFF. The CDR3 nucleotides are TGCAGTGTTCTAGATGCGAATGAGCAGTTCTTC.

The genes are TRBV29-1 and TRBJ1-2; 12 bases map to TRBD1. Per germline, CDR1 SQVTM and CDR2 ANQGSEA. The CDR3 is made up of 14 amino acids. V dropped 6 bases and J dropped 0; count of bases not matched to a gene: 2. The CDR3 bases are TGCAGCGTGGGACAGGGGGCGGCTAACTATGGCTACACCTTC. It translates to CSVGQGAANYGYTF.

The V call is TRBV2, the J call TRBJ1-1; D not resolved. Germline V gives CDR1 SNHLY, CDR2 FYNNEI. V lost 7 bases and J lost 0, with 9 bases in between. This CDR3 is 13 amino acids long. CDR3 sequence reads: CASMKQLNTEAFF. The CDR3 DNA reads TGTGCCAGCATGAAACAGCTGAACACTGAAGCTTTCTTT. Full variable domain (outside the CDR3, taken from reference TRBV2 and TRBJ1-1): EPEVTQTPSHQVTQMGQEVILRCVPISNHLYFYWYRQILGQKVEFLVSFYNNEISEKSEIFDDQFSVERPDGSNFTLKIRSTKLEDSAMYFCASMKQLNTEAFFGQGTRLTVV.

This chain links TRBV11-2 with TRBJ1-1; TRBD1 might be the D (6 bases). Germline-derived CDR1 and CDR2 are SGHAT and FQNNGV. The CDR3 spans 12 residues. V lost 4 bases and J 10 bases, leaving 13 bases between the germline ends. This CDR3 is CASSSLNRAAFF. The CDR3 DNA is TGTGCCAGCAGCTCCTTGAACAGGGCAGCTTTCTTT.

J is TRBJ1-4 and V is TRBV27; 10 nucleotides line up with TRBD1. There are 16 residues in the CDR3. Trimming took 9 bases from V and 8 from J; bases not matched to a gene: 15. Germline-derived CDR1 and CDR2 are MNHEY and SMNVEV (reference sequence). CDR3 sequence (DNA): TGTGCCAGTCCCCCGAGAACGGGGACAGGGGTAGAAAAACTGTTTTTT. Its translation is CASPPRTGTGVEKLFF.

The chain carries TRBV5-1 and TRBJ1-6; D gene unclear. Germline CDR1 SGHRS, CDR2 YFSETQ. Trimming removed 2 bases at V and 4 bases at J, with 10 bases between. The CDR3 runs 15 residues. Here the CDR3 reads CASSLGQDYNSPLHF. CDR3 DNA: TGCGCCAGCAGCTTAGGCCAGGATTATAATTCACCCCTCCACTTT.

The chain couples TRBV5-6 to TRBJ1-4, with 8 positions matching TRBD1. With 0 bases clipped from V and 5 bases from J, the junction kept 3 bases outside the gene matches. The CDR3 has 15 residues. CDR1 is SGHDT and CDR2 is YYEEEE in the germline V gene. The CDR3 sequence: CASSLGQGANEKLFF. The CDR3 DNA reads TGTGCCAGCAGCTTGGGGCAGGGGGCCAATGAAAAACTGTTTTTT.

The V call is TRBV19, the J call TRBJ2-3; 11 bases map to TRBD1. V lost 8 bases, J lost 4 bases, and 5 bases stayed unmatched. The CDR3 runs to 14 residues. CDR1 and CDR2 from the germline V gene are LNHDA and SQIVND (reference sequence). CDR3 amino acids: CASSDRGRADTQYF. CDR3 DNA: TGTGCCAGTTCGGACAGGGGGCGAGCAGATACGCAGTATTTT. The full variable domain, in which reference TRBV19 and TRBJ2-3 provide the parts outside the CDR3, is DGGITQSPKYLFRKEGQNVTLSCEQNLNHDAMYWYRQDPGQGLRLIYYSQIVNDFQKGDIAEGYSVSREKKESFPLTVTSAQKNPTAFYLCASSDRGRADTQYFGPGTRLTVL.

This clone was seen a single time. This chain links TRBV5-1 with TRBJ2-2; a possible D gene is TRBD1 (5 bases). Trimming left V 2 bases short and J 0 bases short, with 8 bases between. Germline V lookup: CDR1 SGHRS, CDR2 YFSETQ. There are 15 residues in the CDR3. CDR3 region: CASSLGASNTGELFF. The DNA of the CDR3 is TGCGCCAGCAGCTTAGGGGCCTCGAACACCGGGGAGCTGTTTTTT.

This clone was picked up a small number of times. The chain links TRBV2 to TRBJ1-5; 7 bases align to TRBD1. V dropped 5 bases and J dropped 6; count of bases not matched to a gene: 7. This CDR3 region has 14 residues. The germline V gene has CDR1 SNHLY and CDR2 FYNNEI. CDR3 protein: CASSFRGRSQPQHF. Here the CDR3 DNA reads TGTGCCAGCAGTTTTAGGGGGCGGAGTCAGCCCCAGCATTTT. The full variable domain, in which reference TRBV2 and TRBJ1-5 provide the parts outside the CDR3, is EPEVTQTPSHQVTQMGQEVILRCVPISNHLYFYWYRQILGQKVEFLVSFYNNEISEKSEIFDDQFSVERPDGSNFTLKIRSTKLEDSAMYFCASSFRGRSQPQHFGDGTRLSIL.

The rearrangement joins TRBV9 to TRBJ2-5; D perhaps matches TRBD2 (5 bases). Germline CDR1 and CDR2: SGDLS and YYNGEE. This CDR3 spans 15 amino acids. Trimming removed 3 bases from V and 1 base from J, with 13 bases in between. The CDR3 bases are TGTGCCAGCAGCGCCCAGACGGGGATCCAAGAGACCCAGTACTTC. This gives the protein CASSAQTGIQETQYF.

The chain joins TRBV5-4 to TRBJ2-1, with D tentatively TRBD2 (6 bases). Germline CDR1 and CDR2: SGHNT and YYREEE (reference sequence). With 3 bases removed from V and 4 bases from J, the gap between germline ends came to 23 bases. The CDR3 contains 18 residues. CDR3 coding DNA: TGTGCCAGCAGCTCATACGTTGGGGGGTCAGCTACGTACAATGAGCAGTTCTTC. Residues: CASSSYVGGSATYNEQFF.

By its share, this clone is medium-sized. The genes are TRBV2 and TRBJ1-1; 9 positions agree with TRBD1. V shed 4 bases, J shed 6 bases, and the junction held 6 bases outside the gene matches. The CDR3 runs 14 residues. The germline gives CDR1 SNHLY, CDR2 FYNNEI. CDR3 DNA: TGTGCCAGCAGTGGAGGGACAGGGAAGCCTGAAGCTTTCTTT. This sequence encodes CASSGGTGKPEAFF.

The chain links TRBV11-1 to TRBJ1-2; 8 bases fit TRBD1. J was trimmed by 7 bases and V by 5 bases; bases with no gene match: 9. The CDR3 has 14 residues. CDR1 and CDR2 from the germline V gene are SGHAT and FQDESV (reference sequence). CDR3 in DNA: TGTGCCAGCAGCGCTCAGGGGGCGAATACTGGCTACACCTTC. Amino acids: CASSAQGANTGYTF.

The sample holds a few counts of this clone. The chain employs TRBV2 and TRBJ1-6; 10 bases line up with TRBD1. This CDR3 is built from 13 residues. Germline CDR1 and CDR2: SNHLY and FYNNEI. V trimming: 6 bases; J trimming: 10 bases; junction bases outside the gene matches: 3. CDR3 sequence: CASSGQGDSPLHF. The CDR3 bases are TGTGCCAGCAGCGGACAGGGGGACTCACCCCTCCACTTT.

The chain recombines TRBV6-5 with TRBJ2-3, with unresolved D. The CDR3 is 13 residues long. Germline V gene lookup returns CDR1 MNHEY and CDR2 SVGAGI. V lost 6 bases and J lost 2, with 9 bases in between. The CDR3 DNA reads as TGTGCCAGCAGCAGCGCTCCCACAGATACGCAGTATTTT. This gives the protein CASSSAPTDTQYF.

The chain has TRBV6-1 and TRBJ1-4, with a tentative D call TRBD1 (5 bases). The length of the CDR3 is 14 residues. Germline V CDR1 and CDR2: MNHNS, SASEGT. The V gene lost 2 bases and the J gene lost 8 bases, with 12 bases spanning the gap. This CDR3 is CASSETRVGEKLFF. In DNA, the CDR3 is TGTGCCAGCAGTGAAACCAGGGTGGGCGAAAAACTGTTTTTT.

The V call is TRBV15, the J call TRBJ2-3, with D unclear. V was shortened by 2 bases and J by 2 bases, with 8 bases between the two germline ends. The CDR3 extends over 14 amino acids. Germline V gene sequence: CDR1 LNHNV, CDR2 YYDKDF (reference sequence). The CDR3: CATSRSLVTDTQYF. CDR3 coding DNA: TGTGCCACCAGCAGATCCCTCGTCACAGATACGCAGTATTTT.

This clone was seen only a few times. This sequence joins TRBV10-2 and TRBJ2-3; 8 bases map to TRBD2. J gave up 2 bases and V 9 bases, and 7 bases lay outside the gene matches. The CDR3 has 14 residues. Germline loops: CDR1 WSHSY, CDR2 SAAADI. The CDR3 DNA reads TGCGCCAGTCTTAGCGGGAATTCCACAGATACGCAGTATTTT. Protein sequence: CASLSGNSTDTQYF.

The chain links TRBV19 to TRBJ1-1; the D gene is possibly TRBD1 (5 bases). V lost 4 bases and J lost 5, with 20 bases in between. The V gene's germline CDR1 is LNHDA and CDR2 SQIVND (reference sequence). The length of the CDR3 is 16 residues. The DNA for the CDR3 is TGTGCCAGTAGTACTGGCCGCCAGGGTCGCGGAACTGAAGCTTTCTTT. Amino acids: CASSTGRQGRGTEAFF.

J is TRBJ1-2 and V is TRBV18, with 7 bases matching TRBD1. V gave up 3 bases and J gave up 0 bases; unmatched junction bases: 4. The CDR3 spans 15 residues. Germline loops: CDR1 KGHSH, CDR2 LQKENI. This CDR3 is CASSPQGGANYGYTF. For the CDR3, the DNA is TGTGCCAGCTCACCCCAGGGGGGAGCTAACTATGGCTACACCTTC.

This chain joins TRBV7-2 and TRBJ2-1, with 9 bases identical to TRBD2. There are 14 residues in the CDR3. From germline, CDR1 is SGHTA and CDR2 FQGNSA. Trimming took 2 bases from V and 7 from J; bases not matched to a gene: 3. The CDR3 sequence: CASSLRAGGNEQFF. The CDR3 bases are TGTGCCAGCAGCTTAAGAGCGGGGGGTAATGAGCAGTTCTTC.

This rearrangement joins TRBV7-2 to TRBJ2-1; no clear D. The CDR3 contains 15 residues. V lost 2 bases and J 2 bases, leaving 10 bases between the germline ends. Germline CDR1 is SGHTA and CDR2 is FQGNSA. The DNA for the CDR3 is TGTGCCAGCAGCTTACGTTCTACCCCCTACAATGAGCAGTTCTTC. It encodes CASSLRSTPYNEQFF.